These 13 T cell receptor beta chains were all obtained from the same sample, sequenced in a study of beta chain features in type 1 diabetes. Findings and limits, study-wide: For Type 1 diabetes patients, all four CD4+ subsets carried TCRB CDR3s that were moderately but significantly shorter.

These receptors have no known antigen. cDNA synthesis used the whole RNA isolate, giving expressed TCRB sequences. Libraries were prepared by immunoSEQ multiplex PCR; TCRdb keeps only in-frame clonotypes and omits some of them. The sample shows some 270,000 clones, about 11% of them seen only once. The sample taken for sequencing was naive CD4+ T cells from blood. The receptors were sampled from a man aged 25 to 40 with type 1 diabetes.

This clone was recorded a few times. CDR3 DNA: TGTGCCAGCAAAGGGACAGGGGGCCTTCCCCAGTACTTC. It encodes CASKGTGGLPQYF. This chain links TRBV2 with TRBJ2-7, with 12 nucleotides matching TRBD1. The CDR3 spans 13 residues. Germline V gives CDR1 SNHLY, CDR2 FYNNEI. Trimming cost V 7 bases and J 10 bases; bases outside gene matches: 8.

A note on this clone: In the same sample, other DNA sequences code for this CDR3. This chain uses TRBV5-4 with TRBJ2-1, with 7 nucleotides matching TRBD2. The CDR3 length is 14 residues. Germline V CDR1 and CDR2: SGHNT, YYREEE (reference sequence). The trim removed 0 bases at V and 7 bases at J, leaving 4 bases unmatched. The CDR3 bases are TGTGCCAGCAGCTTGGCTGGGGGGGGGAATGAGCAGTTCTTC. It yields the protein CASSLAGGGNEQFF.

This clone came up a few times. The rearrangement uses TRBV10-3 and TRBJ2-3; TRBD2 aligns across 8 bases. After removal of 7 bases from V and 2 bases from J, the junction contained 8 bases not matched to a gene. The CDR3 totals 15 residues. Germline assignment: CDR1 ENHRY and CDR2 SYGVKD. As DNA, the CDR3 is TGTGCCATCACGGGAAGGCGGGGGGACACAGATACGCAGTATTTT. Its translation: CAITGRRGDTDTQYF.

The chain's CDR3 is CASSLDPNFLYQETQYF. The DNA for the CDR3 is TGTGCCAGCAGCTTAGACCCGAACTTCCTTTATCAAGAGACCCAGTACTTC. This sequence joins TRBV13 and TRBJ2-5; unclear D gene. Germline CDR1 is PRHDT and CDR2 is FYEKMQ (reference sequence). Trimming removed 1 base from V and 2 bases from J, with 17 bases in between. This CDR3 comprises 17 residues.

The chain carries TRBV7-2 and TRBJ1-6, with D hard to call. Trimming took 4 bases from V and 9 from J, leaving 13 bases between them. The CDR3 spans 14 residues. Germline CDR1 reads SGHTA; CDR2 reads FQGNSA. CDR3 coding DNA: TGTGCCAGCAGCTCCCGGGTGGTTTTTTCACCCCTCCACTTT. Protein product: CASSSRVVFSPLHF.

This clone was recorded a few times. The chain carries TRBV20-1 and TRBJ2-1; no clear D gene. The ends were cut back, 6 bases at V and 12 bases at J, with 15 bases in the middle. The CDR3 covers 11 residues. Looked up from germline, CDR1 is DFQATT and CDR2 is SNEGSKA (reference sequence). CDR3 nucleotide sequence: TGCAGTGCGGCCCAGTTTTCCTGGCAGTTCTTC. Encoded protein: CSAAQFSWQFF.

This clone was observed a few times. The V gene is TRBV30, the J gene TRBJ2-1; perhaps TRBD2 as D (6 bases). This CDR3 has 13 residues. Germline values: CDR1 GTSNPN, CDR2 SVGIG (reference sequence). V was cut by 2 bases and J by 7 bases, with 12 bases left in between. This CDR3 is CAWSLALSNEQFF. Here the CDR3 DNA reads TGTGCCTGGAGTCTAGCGCTTTCAAATGAGCAGTTCTTC.

This clone appeared a few times. The CDR3 sequence: CASSFLGAGGELFF. DNA for the CDR3: TGCGCCAGCAGCTTTCTAGGGGCCGGCGGGGAGCTGTTTTTT. The chain carries TRBV5-1 and TRBJ2-2, with D possibly being TRBD1 (5 bases). The CDR3 spans 14 residues. V shed 2 bases and J shed 7 bases, with 12 bases lying between them. Germline V CDR1 and CDR2: SGHRS, YFSETQ.

This clone was counted a few times. J is TRBJ1-5 and V is TRBV28; D not resolved. Germline CDR1 MDHEN, CDR2 SYDVKM. The V gene lost 4 bases and the J gene lost 6 bases, with 4 bases spanning the gap. This CDR3 region has 11 residues. DNA for the CDR3: TGTGCCAGCAGTTCGAGTCAGCCCCAGCATTTT. Translating it yields CASSSSQPQHF.

This clone appeared a few times. The chain uses TRBV7-9 and TRBJ1-5; the D gene is possibly TRBD1 (5 bases). Germline CDR1 and CDR2: SEHNR and FQNEAQ (reference sequence). Trimming stripped 2 bases from V and 1 base from J, with 9 bases between. CDR3 length: 15 residues. CDR3 nucleotides: TGTGCCAGCAGCTTACAGGGAGGGAGCAATCAGCCCCAGCATTTT. This gives the protein CASSLQGGSNQPQHF.

This clone was found a few times. For the CDR3, the DNA is TGTGCCAGCAGCAAAGAACCGACCAGGGGGAACGGTTACGAGCAGTACTTC. Amino acid sequence: CASSKEPTRGNGYEQYF. The rearrangement uses TRBV27 and TRBJ2-7, with 7 bases fitting TRBD1. This CDR3 has 17 residues. Germline V gives CDR1 MNHEY, CDR2 SMNVEV (reference sequence). The junction had 18 bases not matched to a gene; V was cut back by 6 bases and J by 4 bases.

The chain recombines TRBV13 with TRBJ1-2; the D is unclear. Per the germline V gene, CDR1 is PRHDT and CDR2 is FYEKMQ (reference sequence). CDR3 size: 13 residues. V was trimmed by 5 bases and J by 2 bases, leaving 9 bases between them. The CDR3 sequence: CASSLSLNYGYTF. DNA of the CDR3: TGTGCCAGCAGCCTTAGTCTAAACTATGGCTACACCTTC.

The chain carries TRBV11-2 and TRBJ2-1, with 7 bases that match TRBD2. The germline V gene has CDR1 SGHAT and CDR2 FQNNGV. The V and J ends lost 0 bases and 10 bases, in that order; junction bases with no gene match: 3. This CDR3 has 13 amino acids. Here the CDR3 reads CASSLDPGREQFF. Written as DNA, the CDR3 is TGTGCCAGCAGCTTAGATCCCGGGAGGGAGCAGTTCTTC.